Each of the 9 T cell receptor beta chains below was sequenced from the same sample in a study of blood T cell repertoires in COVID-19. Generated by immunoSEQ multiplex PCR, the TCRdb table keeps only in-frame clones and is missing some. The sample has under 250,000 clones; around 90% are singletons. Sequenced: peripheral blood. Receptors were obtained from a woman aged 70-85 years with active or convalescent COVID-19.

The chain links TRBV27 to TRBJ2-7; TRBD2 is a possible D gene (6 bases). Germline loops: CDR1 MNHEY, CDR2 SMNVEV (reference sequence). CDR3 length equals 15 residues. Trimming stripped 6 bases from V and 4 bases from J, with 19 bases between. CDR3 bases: TGTGCCAGCAGGCCCGGGGCCGGAGGGAGGTACGAGCAGTACTTC. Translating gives CASRPGAGGRYEQYF.

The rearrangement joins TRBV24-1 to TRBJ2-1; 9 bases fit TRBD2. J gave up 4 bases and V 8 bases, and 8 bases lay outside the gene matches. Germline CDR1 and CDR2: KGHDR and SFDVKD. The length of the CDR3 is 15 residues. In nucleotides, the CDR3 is TGTGCCACCATCGCCGGGACTAGCAATTACAATGAGCAGTTCTTC. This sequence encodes CATIAGTSNYNEQFF.

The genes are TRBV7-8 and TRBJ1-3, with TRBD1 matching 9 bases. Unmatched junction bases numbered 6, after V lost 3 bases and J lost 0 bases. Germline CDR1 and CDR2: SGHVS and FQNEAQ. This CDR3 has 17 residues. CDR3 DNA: TGTGCCAGCAGCTTCTTCCCGACAGGGGGCTCTGGAAACACCATATATTTT. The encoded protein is CASSFFPTGGSGNTIYF.

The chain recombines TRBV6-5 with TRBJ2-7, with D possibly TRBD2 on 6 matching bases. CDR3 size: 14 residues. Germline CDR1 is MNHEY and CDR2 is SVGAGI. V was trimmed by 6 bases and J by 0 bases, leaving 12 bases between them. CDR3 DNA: TGTGCCAGCAGACGGAGGGACGTCTCCTACGAGCAGTACTTC. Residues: CASRRRDVSYEQYF.

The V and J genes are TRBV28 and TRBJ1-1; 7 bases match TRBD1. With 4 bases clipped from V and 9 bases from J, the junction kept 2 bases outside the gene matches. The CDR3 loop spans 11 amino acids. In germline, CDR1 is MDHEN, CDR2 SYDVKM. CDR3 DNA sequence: TGTGCCAGCAGTTGGGGACAGCAAGCTTTCTTT. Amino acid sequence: CASSWGQQAFF.

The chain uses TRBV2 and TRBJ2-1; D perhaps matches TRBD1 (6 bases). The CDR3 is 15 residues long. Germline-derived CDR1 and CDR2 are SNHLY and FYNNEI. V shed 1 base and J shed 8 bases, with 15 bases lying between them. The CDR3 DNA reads TGTGCCAGCAGTGAAGTGGGGGCTCCAGGCCATGAGCAGTTCTTC. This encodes CASSEVGAPGHEQFF. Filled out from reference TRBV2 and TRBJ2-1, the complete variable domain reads EPEVTQTPSHQVTQMGQEVILRCVPISNHLYFYWYRQILGQKVEFLVSFYNNEISEKSEIFDDQFSVERPDGSNFTLKIRSTKLEDSAMYFCASSEVGAPGHEQFFGPGTRLTVL.

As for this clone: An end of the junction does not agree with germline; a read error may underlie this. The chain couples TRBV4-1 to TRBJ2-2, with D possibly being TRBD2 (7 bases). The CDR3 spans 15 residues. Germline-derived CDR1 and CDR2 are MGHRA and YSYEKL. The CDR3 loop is CARSQEGGVNGELFF. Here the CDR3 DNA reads TGCGCCCGCAGCCAAGAGGGGGGGGTTAACGGGGAGCTGTTTTTT.

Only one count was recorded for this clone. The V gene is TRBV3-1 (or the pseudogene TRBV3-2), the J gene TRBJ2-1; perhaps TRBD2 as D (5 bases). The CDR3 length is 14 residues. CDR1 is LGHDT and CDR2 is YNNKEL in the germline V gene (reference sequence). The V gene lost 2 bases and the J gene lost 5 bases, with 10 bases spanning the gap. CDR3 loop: CASSQSGLHNEQFF. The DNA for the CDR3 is TGTGCCAGCAGCCAAAGCGGTCTTCACAATGAGCAGTTCTTC.

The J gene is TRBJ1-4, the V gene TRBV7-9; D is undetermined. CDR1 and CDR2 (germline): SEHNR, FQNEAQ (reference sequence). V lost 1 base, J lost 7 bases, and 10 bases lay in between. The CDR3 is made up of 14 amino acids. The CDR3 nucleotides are TGTGCCAGCAGCTTAGGGGCCGAAGGTGAAAAACTGTTTTTT. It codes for CASSLGAEGEKLFF.